The sequence of this TCR beta chain was determined in a study of T cell changes during pregnancy in multiple sclerosis. Data came from immunoSEQ multiplex PCR; TCRdb stores just in-frame clones and leaves some out. The sample includes some 69,000 clones, around 91% seen only once; the top ten take 2% to 2.5%. The CDR3 runs 17 residues. Unmatched junction bases numbered 5, after V lost 2 bases and J lost 0 bases. CDR1 MGHRA and CDR2 YSYEKL come from the germline V gene. Sequenced material: peripheral blood, taken in the second trimester of pregnancy. The chain recombines TRBV4-1 with TRBJ2-4; 9 bases are a match to TRBD2. This receptor was taken from a female donor in good health, enrolled as a control in a pregnancy study. CDR3 sequence reads: CASSQPTSGLAKNIQYF. DNA of the CDR3: TGCGCCAGCAGCCAACCGACTAGCGGACTAGCCAAAAACATTCAGTACTTC.